Following are 21 T cell receptor beta chains from one sample sequenced in a study of T cells in Graves' hyperthyroidism and ophthalmopathy. From RNA transcripts, TCR beta CDR3 regions were amplified. TCR CDR3 regions were first amplified by RT-PCR with HTBI primers. TCRdb re-derived calls from the multiplex PCR reads in MiXCR, one entry per CDR3 protein. Among under 350,000 distinct CDR3 sequences listed, roughly 18% were seen once. The specimen sequenced was blood. Receptors originate from a woman in her forties or fifties with Graves' hyperthyroidism.

The rearrangement links TRBV30 to TRBJ2-7; 8 bases map to TRBD2. Germline-derived CDR1 and CDR2 are GTSNPN and SVGIG (reference sequence). The ends lost 1 base at V and 2 bases at J; junction bases unmatched: 7. The CDR3 consists of 15 residues. The CDR3 DNA reads as TGTGCCTGGAGTGAGGGACTAGATCGAACCTACGAGCAGTACTTC. It yields the protein CAWSEGLDRTYEQYF.

This clonotype was recorded a few times. The chain recombines TRBV7-9 with TRBJ2-3; 8 nucleotides match TRBD2. Germline V gene sequence: CDR1 SEHNR, CDR2 FQNEAQ (reference sequence). The junction had 1 base not matched to a gene; V was cut back by 4 bases and J by 1 base. The CDR3 runs 14 residues. In nucleotides, the CDR3 is TGTGCCAGCAGCTGGGGACTAGGCACAGATACGCAGTATTTT. Encoded protein: CASSWGLGTDTQYF. The whole variable domain, remainder taken from reference TRBV7-9 and TRBJ2-3, is DTGVSQNPRHKITKRGQNVTFRCDPISEHNRLYWYRQTLGQGPEFLTYFQNEAQLEKSRLLSDRFSAERPKGSFSTLEIQRTEQGDSAMYLCASSWGLGTDTQYFGPGTRLTVL.

This clonotype was found a few times. The chain uses TRBV5-1 and TRBJ1-4; TRBD1 matches at 8 bases. The CDR3 has 15 amino acids. V trimming: 2 bases; J trimming: 8 bases; junction bases outside the gene matches: 8. Germline V gene sequence: CDR1 SGHRS, CDR2 YFSETQ. CDR3 loop: CASSLNDRGYEKLFF. DNA for the CDR3: TGCGCCAGCAGCTTAAATGACAGGGGTTACGAAAAACTGTTTTTT.

The chain's CDR3 is CASSILDSPWGDTQYF. In nucleotides, the CDR3 is TGCGCCAGCAGTATCCTCGACAGCCCATGGGGCGATACGCAGTATTTT. The chain joins TRBV5-1 to TRBJ2-3; a possible D gene is TRBD1 (5 bases). Deletions cut 5 bases from V and 6 bases from J, with 22 bases between. This CDR3 is built from 16 residues. Germline assignment: CDR1 SGHRS and CDR2 YFSETQ.

This clonotype was seen at least ten times. The chain has TRBV3-1 and TRBJ1-2; D is perhaps TRBD1 (5 bases). The CDR3 is made up of 14 amino acids. V lost 0 bases and J 2 bases, leaving 7 bases between the germline ends. The V gene's germline CDR1 is LGHDT and CDR2 YNNKEL (reference sequence). DNA of the CDR3: TGTGCCAGCAGCCAAGAGGGGGGGAACTATGGCTACACCTTC. Translation: CASSQEGGNYGYTF.

Turning to this clonotype: A much larger clonotype is one base distant, so this may be a read error. The genes are TRBV3-1 and TRBJ1-3; D remains unclear. The CDR3 is 14 residues long. Germline CDR1 reads LGHDT; CDR2 reads YNNKEL (reference sequence). The V end lost 1 base, the J end lost 6 bases, and 10 bases lay between the germline ends. CDR3 DNA: TGTGCCAGCAGCCAAGCCGGGAGTGAAAACACCATATATTTT. Translating it yields CASSQAGSENTIYF.

This clonotype was observed many times. V and J are TRBV20-1 and TRBJ2-3, with TRBD2 identical over 11 bases. The V segment lost 2 bases and the J segment 2 bases; nucleotides outside the gene matches: 12. The germline V gene has CDR1 DFQATT and CDR2 SNEGSKA (reference sequence). CDR3 length equals 18 residues. The CDR3 DNA reads TGCAGTGCTAGACATACCGGGACTAGCGGCGGTAACACAGATACGCAGTATTTT. It translates to CSARHTGTSGGNTDTQYF.

This clonotype was seen repeatedly, ten times or more. The chain uses TRBV28 and TRBJ1-5; D is uncertain. The V end was cut by 5 bases, the J end by 6 bases, with 8 bases between. CDR1 is MDHEN, CDR2 SYDVKM, per germline. The CDR3 totals 12 residues. The CDR3 sequence is CASSITVQPQHF. In DNA form, the CDR3 reads TGTGCCAGCAGTATTACGGTTCAGCCCCAGCATTTT.

The V call is TRBV5-1, the J call TRBJ2-2; D possibly uses TRBD1 or TRBD2 (6 bases each). Germline-derived CDR1 and CDR2 are SGHRS and YFSETQ. This CDR3 comprises 13 residues. V shed 7 bases and J shed 3 bases, with 10 bases lying between them. CDR3 protein: CASGRGDTGELFF. Written as DNA, the CDR3 is TGCGCCAGCGGAAGGGGGGACACCGGGGAGCTGTTTTTT.

This clonotype was seen repeatedly, ten times or more. This sequence joins TRBV5-1 and TRBJ1-1; a weak D match, TRBD1 (6 bases). Germline assignment: CDR1 SGHRS and CDR2 YFSETQ. CDR3 length equals 15 residues. Trimming stripped 3 bases from V and 2 bases from J, with 14 bases between. CDR3: CASSSRGQFNTEAFF. The CDR3 region has the DNA TGCGCCAGCAGCTCCCGGGGACAATTCAACACTGAAGCTTTCTTT.

As concerns this clonotype: Compared with germline, one end of the junction differs, possibly owing to a read error. The J gene is TRBJ2-3, the V gene TRBV7-9; D is ambiguous. The germline CDR1 and CDR2 sequences are SEHNR and FQNEAQ (reference sequence). CDR3 size: 15 residues. CDR3 sequence: CASSFSRHRTDTRYF. The CDR3 nucleotides are TGTGCCAGCAGCTTCTCCCGTCACCGCACAGATACGCGGTATTTT.

The chain couples TRBV5-6 to TRBJ2-1; weak D call: TRBD2 (5 bases). The CDR3 is 16 amino acids. Trimming left V 0 bases short and J 0 bases short, with 10 bases between. Germline assignment: CDR1 SGHDT and CDR2 YYEEEE. CDR3 in DNA: TGTGCCAGCAGCTTGGTAGCGACCCGCTCCTACAATGAGCAGTTCTTC. It yields the protein CASSLVATRSYNEQFF.

This clonotype was counted many times. The chain has TRBV11-2 and TRBJ2-3; a possible D gene is TRBD2 (5 bases). This CDR3 spans 13 amino acids. Germline assignment: CDR1 SGHAT and CDR2 FQNNGV. Trimming stripped 5 bases from V and 4 bases from J, with 10 bases between. In nucleotides, the CDR3 is TGTGCCAGCAGCCAAAGTAGCGCAGATACGCAGTATTTT. Protein sequence: CASSQSSADTQYF.

Ten or more counts support this clonotype. The gene calls are TRBV12-3 or TRBV12-4 and TRBJ2-1, with D uncertain. The CDR3 is made up of 16 amino acids. The V and J ends lost 5 bases and 2 bases respectively, with 16 bases between them. The chain's CDR3 is CASSPSADPTYNEQFF. The CDR3 DNA sequence: TGTGCCAGCAGTCCATCGGCAGACCCGACCTACAATGAGCAGTTCTTC.

This chain links TRBV20-1 with TRBJ1-5, with unresolved D. Germline V gene lookup returns CDR1 DFQATT and CDR2 SNEGSKA (reference sequence). The ends were cut back, 0 bases at V and 4 bases at J, with 13 bases in the middle. The CDR3 has 15 amino acids. In DNA form, the CDR3 reads TGCAGTGCTAGAGATCGTAGGAATTTAAATCAGCCCCAGCATTTT. Protein sequence: CSARDRRNLNQPQHF.

The chain recombines TRBV12-5 with TRBJ2-7; tentatively, D is TRBD2 (6 bases). CDR1 and CDR2 (germline): LGHNT, FRNRAP. This CDR3 has 15 amino acids. The germline V and J ends were trimmed by 0 bases and 5 bases, with 14 bases remaining between them. DNA of the CDR3: TGTGCTAGTGGTTTGGTCTGGAGGGTCAGCCACGAGCAGTACGTC. Translating it yields CASGLVWRVSHEQYV.

The chain joins TRBV2 to TRBJ2-7; D gene unclear. The germline gives CDR1 SNHLY, CDR2 FYNNEI. Trimming left V 8 bases short and J 3 bases short, with 8 bases between. This CDR3 has 11 amino acids. CDR3 nucleotides: TGTGCCAGCCGGGTCAACTACGAGCAGTACTTC. It specifies CASRVNYEQYF. Full variable domain (rest looked up from reference TRBV2 and TRBJ2-7): EPEVTQTPSHQVTQMGQEVILRCVPISNHLYFYWYRQILGQKVEFLVSFYNNEISEKSEIFDDQFSVERPDGSNFTLKIRSTKLEDSAMYFCASRVNYEQYFGPGTRLTVT.

A note on this clonotype: One end of the junction is discordant with germline, which a read error may explain. The chain links TRBV6-1 to TRBJ1-2; 7 bases line up with TRBD1. This CDR3 contains 15 residues. Germline CDR1 reads MNHNS; CDR2 reads SASEGT. The chain's CDR3 is CASGRLEGGRYGYIF. CDR3 nucleotides: TGTGCCAGCGGCCGGCTCGAAGGGGGCCGCTATGGCTACATCTTC.

The genes are TRBV4-1 and TRBJ2-5; no definite D call. This CDR3 has 17 residues. Germline lookup yields CDR1 MGHRA and CDR2 YSYEKL. V was trimmed by 1 base and J by 1 base, leaving 16 bases between them. The CDR3 DNA follows: TGCGCCAGCAGCCAAGGAGCCCTCCGGGCGGTCCAAGAGACCCAGTACTTC. Translated: CASSQGALRAVQETQYF.

The rearrangement joins TRBV9 to TRBJ2-1; the match to TRBD2 covers 12 bases. The CDR3 length is 15 residues. From germline, CDR1 is SGDLS and CDR2 YYNGEE. V dropped 5 bases and J dropped 9; count of bases not matched to a gene: 9. CDR3 bases: TGTGCCAGCAGTGGGCCTAGCGGGGGGGCCGGTGAGCAGTTCTTC. Protein: CASSGPSGGAGEQFF.

In its sample, this clonotype was seen many times. The chain joins TRBV28 to TRBJ2-1; the match to TRBD2 covers 10 bases. The J segment lost 4 bases and the V segment lost 6 bases, leaving 6 bases of the junction unmatched. The germline V gene encodes CDR1 MDHEN and CDR2 SYDVKM. The CDR3 has 15 amino acids. The CDR3 DNA follows: TGTGCCAGCAGCCCGGGACTAGCGCGGTACAATGAGCAGTTCTTC. Its protein is CASSPGLARYNEQFF.